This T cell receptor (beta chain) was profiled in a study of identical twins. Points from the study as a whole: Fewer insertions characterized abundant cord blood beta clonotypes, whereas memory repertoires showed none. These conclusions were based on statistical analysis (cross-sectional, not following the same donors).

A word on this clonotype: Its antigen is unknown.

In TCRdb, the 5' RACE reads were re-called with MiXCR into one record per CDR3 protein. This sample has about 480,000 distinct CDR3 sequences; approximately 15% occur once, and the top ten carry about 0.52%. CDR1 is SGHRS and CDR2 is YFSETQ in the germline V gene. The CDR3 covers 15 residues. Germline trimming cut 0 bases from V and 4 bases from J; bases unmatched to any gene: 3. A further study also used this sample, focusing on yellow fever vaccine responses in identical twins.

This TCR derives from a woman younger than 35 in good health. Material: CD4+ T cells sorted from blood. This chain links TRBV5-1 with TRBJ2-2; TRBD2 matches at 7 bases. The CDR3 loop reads CASSLGRESTGELFF. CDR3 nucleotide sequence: TGCGCCAGCAGCTTGGGGCGGGAGAGCACCGGGGAGCTGTTTTTT. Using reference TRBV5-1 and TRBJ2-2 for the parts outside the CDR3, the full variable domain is KAGVTQTPRYLIKTRGQQVTLSCSPISGHRSVSWYQQTPGQGLQFLFEYFSETQRNKGNFPGRFSGRQFSNSRSEMNVSTLELGDSALYLCASSLGRESTGELFFGEGSRLTVL.